Many counts were recorded for the clone carrying this T cell receptor (beta chain). Its antigen is not identified. The CDR3 totals 15 residues. Trimming left V 0 bases short and J 6 bases short, with 13 bases between. Germline assignment: CDR1 SGHTS and CDR2 YDEGEE. This entry comes from a study of T cells in Graves' hyperthyroidism and ophthalmopathy. Overall study: Upon initial diagnosis and before any treatment, peripheral blood was collected.

Using RNA transcripts as the source, TCR beta CDR3 regions were amplified. Researchers ran a first-round RT-PCR on the TCR CDR3 using the HTBI primer set. TCRdb itself ran the multiplex PCR reads through MiXCR, one entry per CDR3 protein. Seen here are under 450,000 distinct CDR3 sequences, 15% to 19% observed once, and the top ten hold over 7.5%. Points from the study as a whole: Most thyroid clonotypes expanded above 0.001 appeared in blood too. Ophthalmopathy got predicted by the model a median approximately six months before its onset.

The V call is TRBV5-8, the J call TRBJ1-5, with D possibly TRBD1 on 5 matching bases. The sequence was obtained from a woman between 18 and 29 years old with Graves' hyperthyroidism. Material: blood. The CDR3, as DNA: TGTGCCAGCAGCTTGGGGAGGGACGGGTTTCAGCCCCAGCATTTT. Translation gives CASSLGRDGFQPQHF. The whole variable domain, remainder taken from reference TRBV5-8 and TRBJ1-5, is EAGVTQSPTHLIKTRGQQATLRCSPISGHTSVYWYQQALGLGLQFLLWYDEGEERNRGNFPPRFSGRQFPNYSSELNVNALELEDSALYLCASSLGRDGFQPQHFGDGTRLSIL.